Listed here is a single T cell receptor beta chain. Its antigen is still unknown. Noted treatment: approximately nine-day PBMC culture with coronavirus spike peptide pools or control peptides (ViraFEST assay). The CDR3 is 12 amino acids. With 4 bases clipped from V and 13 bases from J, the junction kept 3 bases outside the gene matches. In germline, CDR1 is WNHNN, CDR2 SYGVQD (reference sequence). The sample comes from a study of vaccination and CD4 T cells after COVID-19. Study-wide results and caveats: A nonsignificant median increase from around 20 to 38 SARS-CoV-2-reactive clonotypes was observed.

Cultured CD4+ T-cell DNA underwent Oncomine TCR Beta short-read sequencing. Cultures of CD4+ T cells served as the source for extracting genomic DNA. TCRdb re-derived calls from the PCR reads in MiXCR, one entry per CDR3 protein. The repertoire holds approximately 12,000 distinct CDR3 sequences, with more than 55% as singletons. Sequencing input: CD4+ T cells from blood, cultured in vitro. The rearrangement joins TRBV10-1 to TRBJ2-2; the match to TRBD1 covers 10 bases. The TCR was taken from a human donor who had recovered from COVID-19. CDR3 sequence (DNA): TGCGCCAGCAGTGGACAGGGGGCGCGGCTGTTTTTT. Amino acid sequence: CASSGQGARLFF.